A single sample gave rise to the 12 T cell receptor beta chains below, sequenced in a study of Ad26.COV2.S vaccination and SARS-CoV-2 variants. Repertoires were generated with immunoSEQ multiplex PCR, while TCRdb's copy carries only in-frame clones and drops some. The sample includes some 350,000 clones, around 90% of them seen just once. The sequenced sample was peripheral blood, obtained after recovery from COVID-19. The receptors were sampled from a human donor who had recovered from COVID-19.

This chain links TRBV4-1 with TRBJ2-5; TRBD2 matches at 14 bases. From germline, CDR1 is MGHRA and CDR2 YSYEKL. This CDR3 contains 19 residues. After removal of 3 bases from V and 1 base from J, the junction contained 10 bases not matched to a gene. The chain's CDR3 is CASSHPGLAGASGQETQYF. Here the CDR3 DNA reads TGCGCCAGCAGCCACCCGGGACTAGCGGGGGCCTCGGGCCAAGAGACCCAGTACTTC.

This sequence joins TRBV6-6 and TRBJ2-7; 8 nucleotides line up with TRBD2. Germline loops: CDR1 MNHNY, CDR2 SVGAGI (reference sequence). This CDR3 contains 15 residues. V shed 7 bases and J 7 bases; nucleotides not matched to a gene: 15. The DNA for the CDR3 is TGTGCCAGCACCCCGCCCCCGGGGGGGCCTGGAGAGCAGTACTTC. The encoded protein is CASTPPPGGPGEQYF.

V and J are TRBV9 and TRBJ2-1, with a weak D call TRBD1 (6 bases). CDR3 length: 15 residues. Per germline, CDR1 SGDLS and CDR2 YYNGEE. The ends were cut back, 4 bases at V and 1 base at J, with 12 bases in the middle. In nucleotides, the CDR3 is TGTGCCAGCAGCATACAGGGTATGTCCTACAATGAGCAGTTCTTC. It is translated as CASSIQGMSYNEQFF.

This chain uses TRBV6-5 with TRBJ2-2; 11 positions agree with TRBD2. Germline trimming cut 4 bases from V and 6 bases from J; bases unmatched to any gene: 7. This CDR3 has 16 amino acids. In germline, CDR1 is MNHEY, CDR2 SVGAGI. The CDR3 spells CASSSLSGGAAGELFF. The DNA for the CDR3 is TGTGCCAGCAGTTCTCTTAGCGGGGGGGCTGCCGGGGAGCTGTTTTTT.

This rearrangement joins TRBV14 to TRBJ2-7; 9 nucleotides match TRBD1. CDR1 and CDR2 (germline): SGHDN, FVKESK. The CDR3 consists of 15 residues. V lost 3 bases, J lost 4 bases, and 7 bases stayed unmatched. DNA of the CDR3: TGTGCCAGCAGCCAGGGACAGGGAAAGGGATACGAGCAGTACTTC. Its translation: CASSQGQGKGYEQYF.

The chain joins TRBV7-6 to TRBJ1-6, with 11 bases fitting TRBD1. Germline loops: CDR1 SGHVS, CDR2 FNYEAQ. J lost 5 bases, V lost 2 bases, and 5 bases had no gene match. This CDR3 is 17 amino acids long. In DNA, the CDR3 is TGTGCCAGCAGCTTATCACGGACAGGGGGCGATAATTCACCCCTCCACTTT. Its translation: CASSLSRTGGDNSPLHF.

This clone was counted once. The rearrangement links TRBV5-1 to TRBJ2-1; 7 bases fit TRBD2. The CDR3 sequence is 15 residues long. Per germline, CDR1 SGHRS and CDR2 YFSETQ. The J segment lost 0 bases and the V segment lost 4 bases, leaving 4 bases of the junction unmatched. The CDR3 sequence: CASSKSGDSYNEQFF. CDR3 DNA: TGCGCCAGCAGCAAGAGCGGGGACTCCTACAATGAGCAGTTCTTC.

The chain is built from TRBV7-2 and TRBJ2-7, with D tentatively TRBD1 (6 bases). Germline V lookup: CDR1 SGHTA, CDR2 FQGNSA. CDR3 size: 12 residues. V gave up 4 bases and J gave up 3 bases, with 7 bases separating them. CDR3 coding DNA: TGTGCCAGCAGCTCACAGGGCTACGAGCAGTACTTC. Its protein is CASSSQGYEQYF.

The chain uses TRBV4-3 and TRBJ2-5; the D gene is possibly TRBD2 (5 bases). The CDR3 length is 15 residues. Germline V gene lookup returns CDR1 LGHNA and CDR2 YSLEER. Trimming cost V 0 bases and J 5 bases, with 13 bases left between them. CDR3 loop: CASSQDTGRGETQYF. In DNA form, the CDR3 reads TGCGCCAGCAGCCAAGATACTGGGCGCGGGGAGACCCAGTACTTC.

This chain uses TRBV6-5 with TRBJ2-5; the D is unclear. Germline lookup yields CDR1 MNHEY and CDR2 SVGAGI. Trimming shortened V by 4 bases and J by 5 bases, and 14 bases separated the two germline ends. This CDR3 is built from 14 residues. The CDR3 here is CASSSTVTRETQYF. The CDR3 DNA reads TGTGCCAGCAGTTCGACGGTCACGAGGGAGACCCAGTACTTC.

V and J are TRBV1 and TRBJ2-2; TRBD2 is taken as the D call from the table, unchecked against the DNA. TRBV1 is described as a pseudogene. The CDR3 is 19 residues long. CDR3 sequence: CTSSQACVSGGLGTGELFF. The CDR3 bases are TGCACCAGCAGCCAAGCCTGTGTGAGCGGGGGGTTGGGCACCGGGGAGCTGTTTTTT.

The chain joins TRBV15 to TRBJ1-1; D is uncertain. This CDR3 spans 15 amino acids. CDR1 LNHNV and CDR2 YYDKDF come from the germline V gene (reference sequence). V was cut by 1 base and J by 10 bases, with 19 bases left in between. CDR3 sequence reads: CATSRGLVTGRVAFF. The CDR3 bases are TGTGCCACCAGCAGAGGCCTGGTGACGGGGAGGGTAGCTTTCTTT.